What follows are 22 T cell receptor beta chains derived from one specimen sequenced in a study of T-cell memory formation after mild COVID-19. One entry per CDR3 protein, called by TCRdb with MiXCR from the 5' RACE reads. The sample comprises about 400,000 distinct CDR3 sequences, about a sixth of which are singletons, and roughly 21% rests with the top ten. Sequenced: PBMCs or a T cell subset sorted from them (not recorded which). The receptors shown here come from a man aged 18 to 29 who had mild COVID-19 (a few samples of this study predate the infection). Cell type and time point are not known.

The CDR3 DNA reads as TGTGCCAGCAGTTACCCGGGACAGGGGGCCTCCCGGCCCCAGCATTTT. It codes for CASSYPGQGASRPQHF. This chain joins TRBV6-6 and TRBJ1-5; 12 nucleotides agree with TRBD1. V was pared by 2 bases and J by 9 bases, with 8 bases of the junction left unmatched. Per germline, CDR1 MNHNY and CDR2 SVGAGI (reference sequence). CDR3 length: 16 amino acids.

The sample holds a few counts of this clonotype. The V call is TRBV10-3, the J call TRBJ1-5; the D is unclear. This CDR3 contains 15 residues. CDR1 and CDR2 (germline): ENHRY, SYGVKD. V lost 4 bases to trimming and J lost 3 bases, with 13 bases between them. The CDR3 loop reads CAISGSREPNQPQHF. The CDR3 DNA reads TGTGCCATCAGTGGATCGCGGGAACCCAATCAGCCCCAGCATTTT.

At least ten counts were recorded for this clonotype. V and J are TRBV19 and TRBJ1-1; D ambiguous. Germline V gives CDR1 LNHDA, CDR2 SQIVND (reference sequence). The CDR3 is 13 amino acids. With 4 bases removed from V and 4 bases from J, the gap between germline ends came to 10 bases. CDR3 in DNA: TGTGCCAGTAGTAACGAACCCAGCACTGAAGCTTTCTTT. Amino acids: CASSNEPSTEAFF.

This clonotype was seen a handful of times. CDR3 DNA: TGCGCCAGCAGCCATTTCCTCAGAATCTATGGCTACACCTTC. It yields the protein CASSHFLRIYGYTF. The chain employs TRBV4-1 and TRBJ1-2; D gene ambiguous. Trimming shortened V by 3 bases and J by 4 bases, and 12 bases separated the two germline ends. This CDR3 contains 14 residues. CDR1 and CDR2 from the germline V gene are MGHRA and YSYEKL.

The table lists this clonotype with a few counts. The chain uses TRBV11-2 and TRBJ1-4; D gene ambiguous. V dropped 1 base and J dropped 4 bases, with 7 bases sitting between them. The germline V gene has CDR1 SGHAT and CDR2 FQNNGV. There are 14 residues in the CDR3. CDR3 coding DNA: TGTGCCAGCAGCTTAGTCTCCCTTAATGAAAAACTGTTTTTT. Amino acids: CASSLVSLNEKLFF. Looking up the rest from reference TRBV11-2 and TRBJ1-4 gives the full variable domain: EAGVAQSPRYKIIEKRQSVAFWCNPISGHATLYWYQQILGQGPKLLIQFQNNGVVDDSQLPKDRFSAERLKGVDSTLKIQPAKLEDSAVYLCASSLVSLNEKLFFGSGTQLSVL.

This clonotype was observed a few times. The chain has TRBV7-9 and TRBJ2-7, with a weak D call TRBD1 (5 bases). Germline V lookup: CDR1 SEHNR, CDR2 FQNEAQ (reference sequence). V was pared by 6 bases and J by 5 bases, with 11 bases between. The CDR3 spans 12 residues. The CDR3 is CASRPGFNEQYV. The DNA of the CDR3 is TGTGCCAGCAGACCAGGGTTCAACGAGCAGTACGTC.

This clonotype was counted many times. The chain joins TRBV12-3 or TRBV12-4 to TRBJ1-6; perhaps TRBD1 as D (5 bases). The CDR3 is 15 residues long. Deletions cut 7 bases from V and 7 bases from J, with 17 bases between. CDR3 sequence (DNA): TGTGCCAGCACCAATCGACGAGGGGAGAATTCACCCCTCCACTTT. It yields the protein CASTNRRGENSPLHF.

This rearrangement joins TRBV5-1 to TRBJ2-4, with D possibly matching TRBD2 (6 bases). The CDR3 spans 14 residues. CDR1 is SGHRS and CDR2 is YFSETQ in the germline V gene. V was trimmed by 0 bases and J by 6 bases, leaving 10 bases between them. CDR3 nucleotides: TGCGCCAGCAGCTTGGACGGGGGATTAAACATTCAGTACTTC. Its protein product is CASSLDGGLNIQYF.

The chain combines TRBV10-1 with TRBJ2-3; TRBD2 aligns across 9 bases. V was clipped by 6 bases and J by 2 bases; unmatched bases: 6. The CDR3 runs 15 residues. Germline CDR1 reads WNHNN; CDR2 reads SYGVQD (reference sequence). Here the CDR3 DNA reads TGCGCCAGCAGCCGTAGCGGGGGCTTCACAGATACGCAGTATTTT. This codes for CASSRSGGFTDTQYF.

The chain has TRBV7-6 and TRBJ2-5; D may be TRBD1 (6 bases). This CDR3 is built from 15 residues. Trimming pared 11 bases from V and 3 bases from J, leaving 22 bases between. Germline V gene lookup returns CDR1 SGHVS and CDR2 FNYEAQ. The CDR3 is CASLGKIGQKETQYF. Written as DNA, the CDR3 is TGTGCCTCCCTAGGGAAGATAGGACAGAAAGAGACCCAGTACTTC.

This clonotype showed up just a few times. The chain combines TRBV7-2 with TRBJ1-1; D is uncertain. Germline V gene data show CDR1 as SGHTA and CDR2 as FQGNSA. Trimming took off 1 base at V and 4 bases at J, with 13 bases between the two ends. CDR3 size: 15 residues. The CDR3 DNA reads TGTGCCAGCAGCTTAGGTGGGTTCATTGTCACTGAAGCTTTCTTT. This translates into CASSLGGFIVTEAFF.

This clonotype was seen a handful of times. The chain uses TRBV27 and TRBJ2-7, with 8 bases that match TRBD1. The germline CDR1 and CDR2 sequences are MNHEY and SMNVEV (reference sequence). The V and J ends lost 4 bases and 0 bases, in that order; junction bases with no gene match: 11. The CDR3 sequence is 17 residues long. The CDR3 DNA follows: TGTGCCAGCAGTTCGGCCTCCGGGACAGGTCTCTCCTACGAGCAGTACGTC. Translation: CASSSASGTGLSYEQYV.

The J gene is TRBJ2-3, the V gene TRBV19, with 10 nucleotides matching TRBD2. Trimming cost V 11 bases and J 4 bases; bases outside gene matches: 12. CDR3 length: 15 amino acids. Germline values: CDR1 LNHDA, CDR2 SQIVND (reference sequence). The CDR3 loop reads CASRRSGGAADTQYF. DNA of the CDR3: TGTGCCTCGCGACGGAGCGGGGGGGCTGCAGATACGCAGTATTTT. The whole variable domain, filled in from reference TRBV19 and TRBJ2-3, reads DGGITQSPKYLFRKEGQNVTLSCEQNLNHDAMYWYRQDPGQGLRLIYYSQIVNDFQKGDIAEGYSVSREKKESFPLTVTSAQKNPTAFYLCASRRSGGAADTQYFGPGTRLTVL.

The V and J genes are TRBV6-2 or TRBV6-3 and TRBJ2-2; 11 nucleotides agree with TRBD2. CDR1 and CDR2 (germline): MNHEY, SVGEGT. The junction had 3 bases not matched to a gene; V was cut back by 8 bases and J by 4 bases. The CDR3 contains 14 residues. This CDR3 is CASRLAGGTGELFF. The CDR3 nucleotides read TGTGCCAGCCGGCTAGCGGGGGGCACCGGGGAGCTGTTTTTT.

This clonotype showed up many times. V usage is TRBV4-3 and J usage is TRBJ1-4; 7 bases line up with TRBD1. CDR3 size: 14 residues. Germline V CDR1 and CDR2: LGHNA, YSLEER. Trimming removed 0 bases from V and 10 bases from J; junction bases left unmatched: 5. CDR3 coding DNA: TGCGCCAGCAGCCAAGACAGGGGGGCGCGAAAACTGTTTTTT. This encodes CASSQDRGARKLFF.

This clonotype showed up many times. The V call is TRBV5-1, the J call TRBJ2-1; weak D call: TRBD1 (6 bases). Germline V gives CDR1 SGHRS, CDR2 YFSETQ. The CDR3 has 15 amino acids. The V gene lost 0 bases and the J gene lost 15 bases, with 22 bases spanning the gap. In DNA form, the CDR3 reads TGCGCCAGCAGCTTGGTTCAGGGGTCTGTTGGGTGGTCGTTCTTC. It is translated as CASSLVQGSVGWSFF.

This sequence joins TRBV7-9 and TRBJ1-1, with TRBD1 identical over 8 bases. The germline V gene has CDR1 SEHNR and CDR2 FQNEAQ (reference sequence). CDR3 length equals 14 residues. The V and J ends lost 8 bases and 0 bases, in that order; junction bases with no gene match: 5. CDR3 coding DNA: TGTGCCAGCTTTGGGGACAGGTTGAACACTGAAGCTTTCTTT. It codes for CASFGDRLNTEAFF. Using reference TRBV7-9 and TRBJ1-1 for the parts outside the CDR3, the full variable domain is DTGVSQNPRHKITKRGQNVTFRCDPISEHNRLYWYRQTLGQGPEFLTYFQNEAQLEKSRLLSDRFSAERPKGSFSTLEIQRTEQGDSAMYLCASFGDRLNTEAFFGQGTRLTVV.

The chain is built from TRBV6-2 or TRBV6-3 and TRBJ2-1; 9 bases are a match to TRBD2. V was clipped by 6 bases and J by 5 bases; unmatched bases: 11. The CDR3 contains 16 residues. Per the germline V gene, CDR1 is MNHEY and CDR2 is SVGEGT. CDR3 sequence (DNA): TGTGCCAGCAGGTCCGCTCTAGCGGGGCAAAACAATGAGCAGTTCTTC. Protein: CASRSALAGQNNEQFF.

Only a few counts were recorded for this clonotype. The chain uses TRBV20-1 and TRBJ1-5; 9 nucleotides line up with TRBD1. V gave up 6 bases and J gave up 3 bases; unmatched junction bases: 12. The CDR3 consists of 16 residues. From germline, CDR1 is DFQATT and CDR2 SNEGSKA (reference sequence). The CDR3 DNA reads as TGCAGTGCCCCCGGGCTGGACAGGGGCCTCAATCAGCCCCAGCATTTT. The encoded protein is CSAPGLDRGLNQPQHF.

The rearrangement joins TRBV10-3 to TRBJ2-5, with TRBD1 matching over 11 bases. The V gene's germline CDR1 is ENHRY and CDR2 SYGVKD. V was pared by 0 bases and J by 2 bases, with 2 bases of the junction left unmatched. The CDR3 consists of 16 residues. CDR3 amino acids: CAISESGTGGQETQYF. DNA of the CDR3: TGTGCCATCAGTGAGTCCGGGACAGGGGGACAAGAGACCCAGTACTTC.

This chain connects TRBV6-6 to TRBJ2-4; no clear D gene. Germline assignment: CDR1 MNHNY and CDR2 SVGAGI (reference sequence). The length of the CDR3 is 16 residues. The V end lost 3 bases, the J end lost 1 base, and 13 bases lay between the germline ends. DNA for the CDR3: TGTGCCAGCAGTTATCTGGGAAGTTTGGCCAAAAACATTCAGTACTTC. It encodes CASSYLGSLAKNIQYF.

There are many counts of this clonotype. The chain joins TRBV7-2 to TRBJ2-5; 7 bases map to TRBD1. Germline V gene data show CDR1 as SGHTA and CDR2 as FQGNSA. CDR3 length equals 13 residues. The ends lost 4 bases at V and 4 bases at J; junction bases unmatched: 3. The CDR3, as DNA: TGTGCCAGCAGCTCCCGGGACAGAGAGACCCAGTACTTC. Amino acid sequence: CASSSRDRETQYF. Supplemented by reference TRBV7-2 and TRBJ2-5, the full variable domain reads GAGVSQSPSNKVTEKGKDVELRCDPISGHTALYWYRQSLGQGLEFLIYFQGNSAPDKSGLPSDRFSAERTGGSVSTLTIQRTQQEDSAVYLCASSSRDRETQYFGPGTRLLVL.